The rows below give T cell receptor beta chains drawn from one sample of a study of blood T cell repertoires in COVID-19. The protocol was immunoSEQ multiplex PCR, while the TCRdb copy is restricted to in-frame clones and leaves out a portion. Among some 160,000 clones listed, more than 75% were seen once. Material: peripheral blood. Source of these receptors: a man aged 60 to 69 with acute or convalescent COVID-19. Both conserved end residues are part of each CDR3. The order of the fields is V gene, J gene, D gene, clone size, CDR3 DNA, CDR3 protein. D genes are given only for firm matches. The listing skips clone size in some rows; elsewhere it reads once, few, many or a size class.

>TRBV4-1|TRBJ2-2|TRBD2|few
TGCGCCAGCAGCCAAGTGTTCTTCCTAGCGGGCGGGGAGCTGTTTTTT
CASSQVFFLAGGELFF
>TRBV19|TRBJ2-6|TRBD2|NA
TGTGCCAGTAGTACGGGTCGGGGGGATTTAGGGTCTGGGGCCAACGTCCTGACTTTC
CASSTGRGDLGSGANVLTF
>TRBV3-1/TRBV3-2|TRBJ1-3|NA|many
TGTGCCAGCAGCCCACCGTGGGGACACTCTGGAAACACCATATATTTT
CASSPPWGHSGNTIYF
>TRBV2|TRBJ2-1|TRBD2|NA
TGTGCCAGCAGCATAAATAGCGGGAGGGGGTCCAATGAGCAGTTCTTC
CASSINSGRGSNEQFF
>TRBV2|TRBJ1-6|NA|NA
TGTGCCAGCAGTGACGGACGGGAGTCCGGTTCACCCCTCCACTTT
CASSDGRESGSPLHF
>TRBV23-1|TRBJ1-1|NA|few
TGCGCCAGCAGTCAACGGGAGGGGGACACTGAAGCTTTCTTT
CASSQREGDTEAFF
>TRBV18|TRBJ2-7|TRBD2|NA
TGTGCCAGCTCACCGTTTTCGGGAGGGGCCGGCAACGAGCAGTACTTC
CASSPFSGGAGNEQYF
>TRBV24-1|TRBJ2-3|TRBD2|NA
TGTGCCACCGCCGGGGGGACGGGAGGGCCCTCAGATACGCAGTATTTT
CATAGGTGGPSDTQYF
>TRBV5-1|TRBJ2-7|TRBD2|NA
TGCGCCAGCAGCTTTCTAGCGGATAACTACGAGCAGTACTTC
CASSFLADNYEQYF
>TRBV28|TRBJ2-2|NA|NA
TGTGCCAGCAGTCCCCCTCCCCAGGGTGCGTCCGGGGAGCTGTTTTTT
CASSPPPQGASGELFF
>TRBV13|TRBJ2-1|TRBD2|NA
TGTGCCAGCAGCTTAGACGGGGCGGGAGGGCCCCACAATGAGCAGTTCTTC
CASSLDGAGGPHNEQFF
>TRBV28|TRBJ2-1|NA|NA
TGTGCCAGCAGCCATAGGGGTGGTGAGCAGTTCTTC
CASSHRGGEQFF
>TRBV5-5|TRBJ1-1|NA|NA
TGTGCCAGCTGGGGCGGATGGGGGGTCACTGAAGCTTTCTTT
CASWGGWGVTEAFF
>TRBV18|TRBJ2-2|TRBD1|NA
TGTGCCAGCTCACCAAACCAGGGGGACACCGGGGAGCTGTTTTTT
CASSPNQGDTGELFF
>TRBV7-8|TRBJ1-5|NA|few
TGTGCCAGCAGCCAACGGGACACTCGCAATCAGCCCCAGCATTTT
CASSQRDTRNQPQHF
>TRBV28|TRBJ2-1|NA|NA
TGTGCCAGCAGTGAACCCTACAGGGTCAGCTCCTACAATGAGCAGTTCTTC
CASSEPYRVSSYNEQFF
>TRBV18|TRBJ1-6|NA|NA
TGTGCCAGCTCATCCAGACAGCCTCCTGAATCACCCCTCCACTTT
CASSSRQPPESPLHF
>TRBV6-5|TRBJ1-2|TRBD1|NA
TGTGCCAGCAGTTACGCGACAGGGAACTTGGATGGCTACACCTTC
CASSYATGNLDGYTF
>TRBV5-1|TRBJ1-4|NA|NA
TGCGCCAGCAGCTCACAGGGTCTGGGGAATGAAAAACTGTTTTTT
CASSSQGLGNEKLFF
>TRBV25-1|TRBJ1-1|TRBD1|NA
TGTGCCAGCAGCGTTACAGGGGGCACTGAAGCTTTCTTT
CASSVTGGTEAFF
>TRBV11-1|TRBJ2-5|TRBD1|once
TGTGCCAGCAGCACCCGGGACAGGGGCGGAGAGACCCAGTACTTC
CASSTRDRGGETQYF
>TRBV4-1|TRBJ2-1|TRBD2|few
TGCGCCAGCAGCCAACACAGCGGGACTAGCGGGAACAATGAGCAGTTCTTC
CASSQHSGTSGNNEQFF
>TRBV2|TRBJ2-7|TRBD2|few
TGTGCCAGCTCCAGGCGGGAGGTACTCTACGAGCAGTACTTC
CASSRREVLYEQYF
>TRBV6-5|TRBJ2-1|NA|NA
TGTGCCAGCAGTCCGGTAGGAGTGTCGGAGCAGTTCTTC
CASSPVGVSEQFF
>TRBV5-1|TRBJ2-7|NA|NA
TGCGCCAGCAGCTTGGCAGACCGAGGGTACGAGCAGTACTTC
CASSLADRGYEQYF
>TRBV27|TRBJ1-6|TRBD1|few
TGTGCCAGCAGTTTATCGGGACAGGGTGTTTCACCCCTCCACTTT
CASSLSGQGVSPLHF
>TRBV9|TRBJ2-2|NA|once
TGTGCCAGCAGCGTAGGGCAGGGTGGGACCGGGGAGCTGTTTTTT
CASSVGQGGTGELFF
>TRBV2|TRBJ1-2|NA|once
TGTGCCAGCAGTGAAAGGGGCTATGGCTACACCTTC
CASSERGYGYTF
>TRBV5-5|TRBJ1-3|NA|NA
TGTGCCAGCAGCGGCCGACAATACTCTGGAAACACCATATATTTT
CASSGRQYSGNTIYF
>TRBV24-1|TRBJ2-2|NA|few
TGTGCCACCAGTGATTTCGACACCTTCGAGACCGGGGAGCTGTTTTTT
CATSDFDTFETGELFF
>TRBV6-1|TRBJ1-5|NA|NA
TGTGCCAGCAGTGACGACTGGGGGCATAGCAATCAGCCCCAGCATTTT
CASSDDWGHSNQPQHF